The 26 T cell receptor beta chains below were found in one sample sequenced in a study of T-cell memory formation after mild COVID-19. From the 5' RACE reads, TCRdb called clonotypes with MiXCR, one entry per CDR3 protein. The sample holds 350,000 to 500,000 distinct CDR3 sequences, 15% to 20% seen once. Sequencing used PBMCs or a T cell subset sorted from them (not recorded which). These receptors came from a man younger than 35 who had mild COVID-19 (a few samples of this study predate the infection). Cell type and time point are not known.

This chain joins TRBV7-2 and TRBJ1-2, with 7 positions matching TRBD1. V gave up 5 bases and J gave up 4 bases; unmatched junction bases: 10. This CDR3 has 15 residues. Germline CDR1 reads SGHTA; CDR2 reads FQGNSA. CDR3 DNA sequence: TGTGCCAGCAGCCCTAACAGGGCAGGGGGCTATGGCTACACCTTC. Amino acid sequence: CASSPNRAGGYGYTF.

The chain combines TRBV6-5 with TRBJ2-3; D may match TRBD1 or TRBD2 (6 bases each). Looked up from germline, CDR1 is MNHEY and CDR2 is SVGAGI. The CDR3 sequence is 15 residues long. V shed 5 bases and J shed 5 bases, with 17 bases lying between them. Here the CDR3 reads CASSPPGARGDTQYF. In DNA form, the CDR3 reads TGTGCCAGCAGTCCTCCGGGGGCCAGGGGAGATACGCAGTATTTT.

This clonotype has just a few counts. The chain uses TRBV28 and TRBJ2-5; unclear D gene. The length of the CDR3 is 9 residues. Germline V CDR1 and CDR2: MDHEN, SYDVKM. V was shortened by 10 bases and J by 5 bases, with 5 bases between the two germline ends. The CDR3: CATGETQYF. CDR3 DNA sequence: TGTGCCACCGGGGAGACCCAGTACTTC.

This clonotype occurred a few times. The CDR3 coding sequence is TGCGCCAGCAGCTTGGATGGCAGGGGGACCTATGGCTACACCTTC. Translated: CASSLDGRGTYGYTF. The chain employs TRBV5-1 and TRBJ1-2, with 7 bases matching TRBD1. The CDR3 covers 15 residues. J gave up 4 bases and V 0 bases, and 6 bases lay outside the gene matches. Germline CDR1 reads SGHRS; CDR2 reads YFSETQ.

The chain combines TRBV3-1 with TRBJ2-7; no definite D call. Trimming cost V 3 bases and J 5 bases, with 14 bases left between them. Germline V gives CDR1 LGHDT, CDR2 YNNKEL (reference sequence). This CDR3 comprises 14 residues. The CDR3 sequence is CASSHATDDHEQYF. In DNA, the CDR3 is TGTGCCAGCAGCCACGCTACCGACGACCACGAGCAGTACTTC.

This clonotype was counted a few times. The V and J genes are TRBV29-1 and TRBJ2-4; D may be TRBD1 (6 bases). CDR3 length: 17 amino acids. With 0 bases removed from V and 3 bases from J, the gap between germline ends came to 18 bases. Germline loops: CDR1 SQVTM, CDR2 ANQGSEA. The CDR3 reads CSVEDYLRAGDKNIQYF. CDR3 nucleotides: TGCAGCGTTGAAGATTATTTGCGGGCAGGGGACAAAAACATTCAGTACTTC.

This clonotype was counted between two and nine times. CDR3 sequence reads: CASTGWGGADTQYF. The CDR3 DNA reads as TGTGCCAGCACCGGCTGGGGGGGGGCAGATACGCAGTATTTT. V and J are TRBV6-2 or TRBV6-3 and TRBJ2-3, with TRBD2 identical over 7 bases. V trimming: 7 bases; J trimming: 4 bases; junction bases outside the gene matches: 8. Germline values: CDR1 MNHEY, CDR2 SVGEGT. The CDR3 is 14 amino acids.

This sequence joins TRBV7-3 and TRBJ1-1, with a weak D call TRBD1 (5 bases). The CDR3 consists of 15 residues. V lost 4 bases, J lost 1 base, and 13 bases lay in between. From germline, CDR1 is SGHTA and CDR2 FQGTGA. CDR3 nucleotides: TGTGCCAGCAGCTCACATCCGGGACCGAACACTGAAGCTTTCTTT. Translated, it gives CASSSHPGPNTEAFF.

In DNA, the CDR3 is TGCAGTGCCACAAACGACAGGGACAATTCACCCCTCCACTTT. Translated: CSATNDRDNSPLHF. This chain joins TRBV20-1 and TRBJ1-6, with TRBD1 matching 7 bases. Germline lookup yields CDR1 DFQATT and CDR2 SNEGSKA (reference sequence). V gave up 6 bases and J gave up 7 bases; unmatched junction bases: 9. CDR3 length: 14 residues.

Many counts were recorded for this clonotype. The chain links TRBV5-1 to TRBJ2-1; D may correspond to TRBD1 or TRBD2 (6 bases each). The CDR3 loop spans 13 amino acids. Germline assignment: CDR1 SGHRS and CDR2 YFSETQ. V lost 0 bases, J lost 9 bases, and 10 bases lay in between. The CDR3 DNA reads TGCGCCAGCAGCTTGGCCGAGGGGGGTGAGCAGTTCTTC. It codes for CASSLAEGGEQFF.

This clonotype was seen a handful of times. This chain joins TRBV7-2 and TRBJ1-4; D is uncertain. V dropped 5 bases and J dropped 4 bases, with 11 bases sitting between them. The CDR3 sequence is 14 residues long. Germline assignment: CDR1 SGHTA and CDR2 FQGNSA. Here the CDR3 DNA reads TGTGCCAGCAGCCCCTGGGGTCATAATGAAAAACTGTTTTTT. Protein: CASSPWGHNEKLFF.

This clonotype was found a few times. The chain links TRBV28 to TRBJ2-6; D is undetermined. CDR1 is MDHEN, CDR2 SYDVKM, per germline. The CDR3 has 16 residues. Trimming pared 2 bases from V and 2 bases from J, leaving 10 bases between. The CDR3 sequence: CASSLGSPAGANVLTF. The CDR3 bases are TGTGCCAGCAGTTTAGGGTCCCCGGCTGGGGCCAACGTCCTGACTTTC. Full variable domain (remainder filled in from reference TRBV28 and TRBJ2-6): DVKVTQSSRYLVKRTGEKVFLECVQDMDHENMFWYRQDPGLGLRLIYFSYDVKMKEKGDIPEGYSVSREKKERFSLILESASTNQTSMYLCASSLGSPAGANVLTFGAGSRLTVL.

This clonotype was picked up a small number of times. The chain carries TRBV11-2 and TRBJ2-1, with D perhaps matching TRBD1 or TRBD2 (5 bases each). Trimming stripped 5 bases from V and 5 bases from J, with 16 bases between. Looked up from germline, CDR1 is SGHAT and CDR2 is FQNNGV. The CDR3 totals 15 residues. CDR3 region: CASSPGAGGNNEQFF. The CDR3 region has the DNA TGTGCCAGCAGCCCGGGTGCTGGGGGAAACAATGAGCAGTTCTTC.

Only a few counts were recorded for this clonotype. The genes are TRBV7-9 and TRBJ2-1, with TRBD1 as a possible D gene (6 bases). The germline CDR1 and CDR2 sequences are SEHNR and FQNEAQ (reference sequence). V was shortened by 5 bases and J by 13 bases, with 18 bases between the two germline ends. The CDR3 totals 13 residues. This CDR3 reads CASSPFDRPNQFF. In DNA, the CDR3 is TGTGCCAGCAGCCCATTCGACAGGCCCAATCAGTTCTTC.

This CDR3 reads CASNRGRLNYGYTF. DNA for the CDR3: TGTGCCAGCAACCGGGGACGGTTAAACTATGGCTACACCTTC. The gene calls are TRBV12-3 or TRBV12-4 and TRBJ1-2; TRBD1 might be the D (5 bases). V was clipped by 7 bases and J by 2 bases, with 14 bases between them. The CDR3 spans 14 residues.

This chain joins TRBV5-6 and TRBJ2-7, with TRBD2 as a possible D gene (6 bases). Germline CDR1 and CDR2: SGHDT and YYEEEE. V shed 1 base and J shed 1 base, with 9 bases lying between them. The CDR3 is 14 amino acids. In nucleotides, the CDR3 is TGTGCCAGCAGCTTGTATGGGGGGTCCTACGAGCAGTACTTC. Translating gives CASSLYGGSYEQYF.

The rearrangement uses TRBV7-6 and TRBJ2-1, with D maybe TRBD2 (6 bases). The CDR3 covers 18 residues. With 1 base removed from V and 4 bases from J, the gap between germline ends came to 20 bases. Germline assignment: CDR1 SGHVS and CDR2 FNYEAQ. The CDR3 reads CASSLVSPGGAFYNEQFF. DNA for the CDR3: TGTGCCAGCAGCTTAGTCTCGCCGGGCGGGGCTTTTTACAATGAGCAGTTCTTC.

This clonotype showed up just a few times. This sequence joins TRBV12-3 or TRBV12-4 and TRBJ2-7; 7 bases agree with TRBD1. CDR3 size: 14 residues. V dropped 6 bases and J dropped 12; count of bases not matched to a gene: 17. The CDR3 loop reads CASSPGTGTEFRYF. DNA for the CDR3: TGTGCCAGCAGCCCGGGCACAGGGACAGAGTTTCGGTACTTC.

This clonotype has only a few counts. The V and J genes are TRBV5-1 and TRBJ1-1, with TRBD1 as a possible D gene (5 bases). CDR1 and CDR2 from the germline V gene are SGHRS and YFSETQ. V lost 1 base, J lost 3 bases, and 10 bases lay in between. CDR3 length: 14 amino acids. The CDR3 spells CASSLRGVDTEAFF. Written as DNA, the CDR3 is TGCGCCAGCAGCTTGCGAGGGGTCGACACTGAAGCTTTCTTT.

This clonotype showed up just a few times. This chain uses TRBV7-2 with TRBJ2-3; weak D call: TRBD1 (6 bases). From germline, CDR1 is SGHTA and CDR2 FQGNSA. The CDR3 is 14 residues long. V was pared by 5 bases and J by 4 bases, with 13 bases between. The CDR3: CASSPGASPDTQYF. For the CDR3, the DNA is TGTGCCAGCAGCCCAGGGGCCAGCCCAGATACGCAGTATTTT.

The chain links TRBV18 to TRBJ2-3, with 8 bases that match TRBD2. Per the germline V gene, CDR1 is KGHSH and CDR2 is LQKENI. Germline trimming cut 3 bases from V and 1 base from J; bases unmatched to any gene: 6. The CDR3 runs 16 residues. In DNA, the CDR3 is TGTGCCAGCTCACCCCAGCGGGGGTTGCGCACAGATACGCAGTATTTT. Residues: CASSPQRGLRTDTQYF.

A few counts support this clonotype. The V and J genes are TRBV28 and TRBJ2-3; TRBD1 is a possible D gene (6 bases). The germline V and J ends were trimmed by 5 bases and 3 bases, with 24 bases remaining between them. This CDR3 has 18 residues. CDR1 and CDR2 from the germline V gene are MDHEN and SYDVKM. The CDR3 protein is CASSSWLPGQIFTDTQYF. In DNA form, the CDR3 reads TGTGCCAGCAGTAGCTGGCTCCCGGGACAAATATTTACAGATACGCAGTATTTT.

This chain links TRBV18 with TRBJ1-5, with 7 positions matching TRBD1. V dropped 5 bases and J dropped 5; count of bases not matched to a gene: 3. There are 13 residues in the CDR3. CDR1 and CDR2 (germline): KGHSH, LQKENI. CDR3 nucleotide sequence: TGTGCCAGCTCAGGGACAGATTATCAGCCCCAGCATTTT. Its protein product is CASSGTDYQPQHF.

A few counts support this clonotype. V is TRBV7-2 and J is TRBJ1-2, with 9 bases fitting TRBD1. The germline V gene has CDR1 SGHTA and CDR2 FQGNSA. The CDR3 length is 15 residues. Trimming cost V 5 bases and J 4 bases; bases outside gene matches: 8. This CDR3 reads CASSPPGQGIYGYTF. DNA for the CDR3: TGTGCCAGCAGCCCACCGGGACAGGGAATCTATGGCTACACCTTC.

This clonotype was found a few times. The chain recombines TRBV20-1 with TRBJ1-1; TRBD1 is a possible D gene (5 bases). Deletions cut 6 bases from V and 1 base from J, with 27 bases between. Germline V lookup: CDR1 DFQATT, CDR2 SNEGSKA (reference sequence). The CDR3 consists of 18 residues. CDR3 nucleotides: TGCAGTGCCACGGGGGTAGTACGGGGCCCTTGGGGGAACACTGAAGCTTTCTTT. This encodes CSATGVVRGPWGNTEAFF.

This rearrangement joins TRBV19 to TRBJ2-2; either TRBD1 or TRBD2 may fit D (5 bases each). The V end lost 5 bases, the J end lost 7 bases, and 14 bases lay between the germline ends. Germline CDR1 reads LNHDA; CDR2 reads SQIVND (reference sequence). CDR3 size: 14 residues. The CDR3 nucleotides are TGTGCCAGTAGTCCCCGGGACGCGGACGGGGAGCTGTTTTTT. Its protein product is CASSPRDADGELFF. The whole variable domain, remainder taken from reference TRBV19 and TRBJ2-2, is DGGITQSPKYLFRKEGQNVTLSCEQNLNHDAMYWYRQDPGQGLRLIYYSQIVNDFQKGDIAEGYSVSREKKESFPLTVTSAQKNPTAFYLCASSPRDADGELFFGEGSRLTVL.